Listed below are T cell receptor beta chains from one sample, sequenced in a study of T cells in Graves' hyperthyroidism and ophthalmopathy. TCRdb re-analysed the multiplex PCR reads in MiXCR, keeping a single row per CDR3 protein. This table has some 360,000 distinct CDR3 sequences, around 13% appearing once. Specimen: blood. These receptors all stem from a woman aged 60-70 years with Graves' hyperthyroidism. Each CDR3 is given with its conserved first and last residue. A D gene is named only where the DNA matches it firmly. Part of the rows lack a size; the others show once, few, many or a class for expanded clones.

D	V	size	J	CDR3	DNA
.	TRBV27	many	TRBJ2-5	CASSGASGNQETQYF	TGTGCCAGCAGTGGGGCTAGTGGTAACCAAGAGACCCAGTACTTC
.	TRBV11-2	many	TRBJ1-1	CASSREIFNTEAFF	TGTGCCAGCAGCCGGGAGATTTTTAACACTGAAGCTTTCTTT
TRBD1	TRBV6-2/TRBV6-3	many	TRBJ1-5	CASSIGQGNQPQHF	TGTGCCAGCAGTATCGGACAGGGCAATCAGCCCCAGCATTTT
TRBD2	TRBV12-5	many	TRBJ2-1	CASGPRSSGRGSSYNEQFF	TGTGCTAGTGGTCCCCGGAGTAGCGGGAGGGGGAGCTCCTACAATGAGCAGTTCTTC
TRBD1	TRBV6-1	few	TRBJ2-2	CASSVDRREAGELFF	TGTGCCAGCAGTGTGGACAGGAGAGAGGCGGGGGAGCTGTTTTTT
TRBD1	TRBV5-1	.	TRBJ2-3	CASSYGQAGSDTDTQYF	TGCGCCAGCAGCTACGGACAGGCCGGGTCGGACACAGATACGCAGTATTTT
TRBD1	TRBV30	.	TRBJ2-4	CAYHSGQGRAKNIQYF	TGTGCCTACCACAGCGGACAGGGGCGAGCCAAAAACATTCAGTACTTC
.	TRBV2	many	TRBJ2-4	CASSEILDSKNIQYF	TGTGCCAGCAGTGAAATTCTTGACAGCAAAAACATTCAGTACTTC
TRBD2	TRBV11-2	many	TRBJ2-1	CASSDLRASGEWEQFF	TGTGCCAGCAGCGATCTGAGGGCTAGCGGTGAGTGGGAGCAGTTCTTC
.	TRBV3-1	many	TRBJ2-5	CASSQSSEETQYF	TGTGCCAGCAGCCAAAGTTCAGAAGAGACCCAGTACTTC
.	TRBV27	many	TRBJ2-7	CASSHLADSPYEQYF	TGTGCCAGCAGCCACCTAGCCGACAGCCCCTACGAGCAGTACTTC
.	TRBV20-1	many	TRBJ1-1	CSASPPRGVNTEAFF	TGCAGTGCTAGTCCCCCGAGGGGGGTGAACACTGAAGCTTTCTTT
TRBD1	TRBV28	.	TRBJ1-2	CAAGGLGYTF	TGTGCTGCAGGGGGCCTTGGCTACACCTTC
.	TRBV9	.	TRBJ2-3	CASSVSGDTQYF	TGTGCCAGCAGCGTATCTGGAGATACGCAGTATTTT
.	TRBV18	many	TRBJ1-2	CASSPQLTYGYTF	TGTGCCAGCTCACCACAGCTTACCTATGGCTACACCTTC
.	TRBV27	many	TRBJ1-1	CASSPIADTEAFF	TGTGCCAGCAGTCCTATCGCGGACACTGAAGCTTTCTTT
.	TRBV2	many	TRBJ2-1	CASSEASGGREFF	TGTGCCAGCAGTGAAGCCTCCGGGGGGCGCGAGTTCTTC
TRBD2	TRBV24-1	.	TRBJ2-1	CATSDTMGGGIEQFF	TGTGCCACCAGTGACACCATGGGGGGGGGGATTGAGCAGTTCTTC
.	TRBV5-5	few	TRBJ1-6	CASSPTGQDSPLHF	TGTGCCAGCAGCCCGACAGGCCAGGATTCACCCCTCCACTTT
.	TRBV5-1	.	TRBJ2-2	CASSLAAGTNTGELFF	TGCGCCAGCAGCTTGGCCGCAGGGACGAACACCGGGGAGCTGTTTTTT
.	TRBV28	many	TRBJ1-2	CASSNTGPLGYTF	TGTGCCAGCAGTAATACAGGGCCGCTGGGCTACACCTTC
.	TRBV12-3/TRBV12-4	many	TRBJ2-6	CASIPRSGANVLTF	TGTGCCAGCATCCCCCGATCTGGGGCCAACGTCCTGACTTTC
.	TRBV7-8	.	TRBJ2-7	CASSPRDYEQYF	TGTGCCAGCAGCCCCCGAGATTACGAGCAGTACTTC
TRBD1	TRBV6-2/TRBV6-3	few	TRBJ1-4	CASSTPDRGEKLFF	TGTGCCAGCAGTACCCCGGACAGGGGAGAAAAACTGTTTTTT
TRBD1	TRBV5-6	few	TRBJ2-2	CASSSYLTGGYTGELFF	TGTGCCAGCAGCTCCTACTTGACAGGGGGGTACACCGGGGAGCTGTTTTTT
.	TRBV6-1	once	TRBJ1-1	CASRQPGAGTEAFF	TGTGCCAGCAGACAGCCGGGGGCGGGCACTGAAGCTTTCTTT
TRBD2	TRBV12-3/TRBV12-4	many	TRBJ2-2	CASSLRRGAVGELFF	TGTGCCAGCAGTCTCCGGCGGGGGGCCGTCGGGGAGCTGTTTTTT
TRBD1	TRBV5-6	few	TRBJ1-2	CASSLGAGGRSGYTF	TGTGCCAGCAGCTTGGGGGCAGGGGGCAGAAGTGGCTACACCTTC
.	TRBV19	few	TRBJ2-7	CASSTGEDSYEQYF	TGTGCCAGTTCCACGGGGGAGGACTCCTACGAGCAGTACTTC
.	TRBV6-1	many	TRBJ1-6	CASSEFQGKSPLHF	TGTGCCAGCAGTGAATTTCAGGGCAAATCACCCCTCCACTTT
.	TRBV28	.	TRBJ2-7	CASSLVSGSEQYF	TGTGCCAGCAGTTTGGTTAGCGGATCCGAGCAGTACTTC
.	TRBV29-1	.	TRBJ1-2	CSVGTLATAKGLYGYTF	TGCAGCGTCGGAACTTTAGCGACAGCTAAGGGTTTGTATGGCTACACCTTC
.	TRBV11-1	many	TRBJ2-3	CASSLGLTNRDTQYF	TGTGCCAGCAGCTTAGGACTCACTAACCGCGATACGCAGTATTTT
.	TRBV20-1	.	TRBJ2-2	CSARDPRGGSGELFF	TGCAGTGCTAGAGATCCCCGGGGCGGTTCCGGGGAGCTGTTTTTT
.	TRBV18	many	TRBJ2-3	CASSPYRDSDTDTQYF	TGTGCCAGCTCACCTTACCGGGACTCCGACACAGATACGCAGTATTTT
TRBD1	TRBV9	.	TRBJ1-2	CASSFSDRDGYTF	TGTGCCAGCAGCTTCTCGGACAGGGATGGCTACACCTTC
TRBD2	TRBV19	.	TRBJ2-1	CASTQRTRDNEQFF	TGTGCCAGTACCCAGAGGACTAGAGACAATGAGCAGTTCTTC
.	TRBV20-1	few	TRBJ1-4	CSARSARAREKLFF	TGCAGTGCTAGAAGTGCCAGGGCGCGTGAAAAACTGTTTTTT
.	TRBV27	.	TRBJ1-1	CASSLSHGPRKAFF	TGTGCCAGCAGTTTATCCCACGGGCCCCGTAAGGCTTTCTTT
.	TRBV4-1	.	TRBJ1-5	CASSQRAQGISNQPQHF	TGCGCCAGCAGCCAGCGTGCCCAGGGTATAAGCAATCAGCCCCAGCATTTT
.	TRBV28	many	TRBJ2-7	CASSALQGRPGEQYF	TGTGCCAGCAGCGCACTCCAGGGAAGGCCGGGGGAGCAGTACTTC
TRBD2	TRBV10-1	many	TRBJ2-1	CASSVSGKRVNEQFF	TGCGCCAGCAGTGTGAGCGGGAAGAGAGTCAATGAGCAGTTCTTC
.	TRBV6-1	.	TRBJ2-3	CASRGRLVDTQYF	TGTGCCAGCAGAGGGCGATTAGTAGATACGCAGTATTTT
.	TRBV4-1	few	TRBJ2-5	CASSHVFRRTKAETQYF	TGCGCCAGCAGCCACGTATTCCGAAGGACTAAGGCAGAGACCCAGTACTTC
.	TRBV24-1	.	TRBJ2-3	CATSDPSRSPDTQYF	TGTGCCACCAGTGACCCCTCCCGTTCGCCAGATACGCAGTATTTT
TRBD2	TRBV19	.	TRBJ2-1	CASSIVRTSGYNEQFF	TGTGCCAGTAGTATAGTCCGGACTAGCGGCTACAATGAGCAGTTCTTC
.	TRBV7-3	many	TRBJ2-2	CASSLSENTGELFF	TGTGCCAGCAGCTTGTCGGAGAACACCGGGGAGCTGTTTTTT
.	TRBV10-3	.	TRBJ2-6	CAIGLGLKSGANVLTF	TGTGCCATCGGTCTGGGACTCAAATCCGGGGCCAACGTCCTGACTTTC
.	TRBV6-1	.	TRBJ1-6	CASSDGVAGSPLHF	TGTGCCAGCAGTGACGGAGTTGCAGGTTCACCCCTCCACTTT
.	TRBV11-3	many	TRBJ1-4	CASSSLGRQGEKLFF	TGTGCCAGCAGCTCTTTGGGCAGGCAAGGCGAAAAACTGTTTTTT
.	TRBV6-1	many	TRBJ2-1	CASRTRLRSSYNEQFF	TGTGCCAGCAGAACTAGGCTGCGGAGCTCCTACAATGAGCAGTTCTTC
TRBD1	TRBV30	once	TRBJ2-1	CAWSYRDRQFF	TGTGCCTGGAGCTACCGGGACAGGCAGTTCTTC
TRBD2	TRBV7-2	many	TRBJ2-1	CASSSLSGMGSYNEQFF	TGTGCCAGCAGCTCCCTCAGCGGGATGGGCTCCTACAATGAGCAGTTCTTC
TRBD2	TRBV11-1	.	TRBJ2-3	CASSLDAGGGADTQYF	TGTGCCAGCAGCTTAGACGCGGGAGGGGGTGCAGATACGCAGTATTTT
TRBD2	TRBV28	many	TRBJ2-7	CASRTRAGGSYEQYF	TGTGCCAGCAGGACCAGAGCGGGAGGATCCTACGAGCAGTACTTC
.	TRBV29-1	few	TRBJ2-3	CSALAEFPDTQYF	TGCAGCGCCCTTGCGGAATTCCCCGATACGCAGTATTTT
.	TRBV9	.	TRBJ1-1	CASSAIDTEAFF	TGTGCCAGCAGCGCTATCGACACTGAAGCTTTCTTT
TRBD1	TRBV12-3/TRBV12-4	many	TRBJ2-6	CASSTRTGRGSGANVLTF	TGTGCCAGCAGTACCAGGACAGGGAGAGGCTCTGGGGCCAACGTCCTGACTTTC
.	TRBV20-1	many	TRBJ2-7	CSAYDRRGSYEQYF	TGCAGTGCTTACGACAGGAGGGGCTCCTACGAGCAGTACTTC